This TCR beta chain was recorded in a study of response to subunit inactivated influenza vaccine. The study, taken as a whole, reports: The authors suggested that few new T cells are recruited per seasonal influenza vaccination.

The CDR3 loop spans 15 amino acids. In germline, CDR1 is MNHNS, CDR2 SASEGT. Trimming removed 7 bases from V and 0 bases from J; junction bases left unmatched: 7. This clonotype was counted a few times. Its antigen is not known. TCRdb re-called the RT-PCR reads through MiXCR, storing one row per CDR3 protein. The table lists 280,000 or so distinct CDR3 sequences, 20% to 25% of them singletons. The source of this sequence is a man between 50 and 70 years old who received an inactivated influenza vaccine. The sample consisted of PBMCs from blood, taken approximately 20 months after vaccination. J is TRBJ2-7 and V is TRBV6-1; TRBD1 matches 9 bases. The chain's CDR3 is CASTNRGLYSYEQYF. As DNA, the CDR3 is TGTGCCAGCACGAACAGGGGGCTATACTCCTACGAGCAGTACTTC.